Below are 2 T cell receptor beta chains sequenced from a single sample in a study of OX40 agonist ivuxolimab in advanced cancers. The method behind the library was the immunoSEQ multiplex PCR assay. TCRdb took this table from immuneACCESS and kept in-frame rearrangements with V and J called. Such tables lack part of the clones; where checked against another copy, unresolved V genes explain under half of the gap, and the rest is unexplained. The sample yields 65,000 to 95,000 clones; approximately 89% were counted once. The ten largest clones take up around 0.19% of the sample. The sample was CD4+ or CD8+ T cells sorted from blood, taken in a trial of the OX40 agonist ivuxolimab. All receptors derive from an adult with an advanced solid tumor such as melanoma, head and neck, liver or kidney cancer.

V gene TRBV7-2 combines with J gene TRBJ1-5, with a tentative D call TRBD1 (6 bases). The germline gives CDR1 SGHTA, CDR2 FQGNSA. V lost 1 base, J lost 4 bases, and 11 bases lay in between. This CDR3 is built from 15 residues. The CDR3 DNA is TGTGCCAGCAGCTTAGAGGGGGGGCCTAATCAGCCCCAGCATTTT. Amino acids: CASSLEGGPNQPQHF.

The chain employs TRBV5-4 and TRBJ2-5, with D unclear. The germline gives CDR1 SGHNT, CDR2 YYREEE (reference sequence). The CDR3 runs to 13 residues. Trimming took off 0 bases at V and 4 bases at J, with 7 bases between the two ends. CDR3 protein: CASSLDSVETQYF. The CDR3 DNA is TGTGCCAGCAGCTTGGATTCAGTAGAGACCCAGTACTTC.